This paragraph covers one T cell receptor (beta chain) sequence. The target antigen is unknown. Deep level was the assay's run setting. The assay was immunoSEQ multiplex PCR, and TCRdb's table has in-frame clones only and misses some. This table has over 950,000 clones, roughly 77% appearing once. This sample was included in a study of shared clonotypes between healthy human individuals. Across the whole study: Ranging from 18 to 49 in age, donors were a couple of women and a few men. Study-level findings and limits: Generation probabilities of non-shared clonotypes were lower (relative to those shared by all four donors). Sampling used blood alone; tissue repertoires probably differ.

The length of the CDR3 is 15 residues. Per the germline V gene, CDR1 is SGHRS and CDR2 is YFSETQ. The gene calls are TRBV5-1 and TRBJ2-5; TRBD2 matches 7 bases. The J call may be in error: the DNA end matches TRBJ2-7 better. What was sequenced was memory CD4+ T cells from PBMCs. The subset is: CD45RA-negative fraction. This TCR was recovered from a man younger than 35 in good health. Some clones in this sample may be carry-over from other donors' samples. The CDR3 DNA reads TGCGCCAGCAGCCGGACGGCTAGCGGTTCCTACGAGCAGTACTTC. Translation gives CASSRTASGSYEQYF.